Following are 27 T cell receptor beta chains from one sample sequenced in a study of T cell changes during pregnancy in multiple sclerosis. Generated by immunoSEQ multiplex PCR, the TCRdb table keeps only in-frame clones and is missing some. Found here are 40,000 to 55,000 clones, approximately 89% of them singletons; the top ten hold about 3%. Sample: CD8+ T cells from peripheral blood mononuclear cells, taken in the second trimester of pregnancy. The origin of the receptors is a female donor with multiple sclerosis, enrolled in a pregnancy study.

This chain joins TRBV9 and TRBJ1-2; perhaps TRBD1 as D (5 bases). The germline CDR1 and CDR2 sequences are SGDLS and YYNGEE. Trimming pared 0 bases from V and 4 bases from J, leaving 25 bases between. The CDR3 runs 19 residues. The CDR3 sequence is CASSVGAGKGRAIGYGYTF. The CDR3 DNA reads as TGTGCCAGCAGCGTAGGGGCCGGAAAGGGCAGGGCGATTGGCTATGGCTACACCTTC.

The chain couples TRBV4-1 to TRBJ1-1; 9 positions match TRBD1. The length of the CDR3 is 14 residues. From germline, CDR1 is MGHRA and CDR2 YSYEKL. V lost 1 base, J lost 7 bases, and 4 bases stayed unmatched. The CDR3 spells CASSQGTGVGEAFF. CDR3 nucleotide sequence: TGCGCCAGCAGCCAAGGGACAGGGGTTGGTGAAGCTTTCTTT.

This sequence joins TRBV30 and TRBJ1-2, with D possibly matching TRBD1 (5 bases). In germline, CDR1 is GTSNPN, CDR2 SVGIG (reference sequence). The V end lost 5 bases, the J end lost 7 bases, and 14 bases lay between the germline ends. The CDR3 extends over 12 amino acids. The CDR3 DNA is TGTGCCTGGCAGGTTGCAGGGTCTGGCTACACCTTC. Translation: CAWQVAGSGYTF.

The chain carries TRBV4-1 and TRBJ1-2, with D tentatively TRBD1 (5 bases). Trimming stripped 7 bases from V and 7 bases from J, with 13 bases between. CDR1 and CDR2 from the germline V gene are MGHRA and YSYEKL. The CDR3 consists of 12 residues. CDR3 DNA: TGCGCCAGCAACGGGGGTAACGGTGGCTACACCTTC. Its protein is CASNGGNGGYTF.

V is TRBV7-2 and J is TRBJ2-7, with no clear D. CDR1 is SGHTA, CDR2 FQGNSA, per germline. Trimming removed 6 bases from V and 2 bases from J, with 8 bases in between. The CDR3 has 12 amino acids. The CDR3 DNA is TGTGCCAGCAGTGTTTCCACCTACGAGCAGTACTTC. Protein sequence: CASSVSTYEQYF.

This clone is a singleton in its sample. The chain couples TRBV6-1 to TRBJ2-7; 7 bases match TRBD1. The CDR3 consists of 12 residues. Trimming removed 6 bases from V and 5 bases from J; junction bases left unmatched: 4. Germline CDR1 MNHNS, CDR2 SASEGT. In DNA, the CDR3 is TGTGCCAGCAGACAGGGGAGCGACGAGCAGTACTTC. Residues: CASRQGSDEQYF.

This chain links TRBV9 with TRBJ1-2; TRBD1 agrees at 7 bases. The junction had 5 bases not matched to a gene; V was cut back by 2 bases and J by 10 bases. Germline V gene data show CDR1 as SGDLS and CDR2 as YYNGEE. The CDR3 spans 12 residues. The CDR3 sequence: CASSVGTENYTF. The CDR3 nucleotides read TGTGCCAGCAGCGTCGGGACAGAAAACTACACCTTC. The full variable domain, in which reference TRBV9 and TRBJ1-2 provide the parts outside the CDR3, is DSGVTQTPKHLITATGQRVTLRCSPRSGDLSVYWYQQSLDQGLQFLIQYYNGEERAKGNILERFSAQQFPDLHSELNLSSLELGDSALYFCASSVGTENYTFGSGTRLTVV.

The V call is TRBV5-6, the J call TRBJ1-2, with D uncertain. V was cut by 4 bases and J by 7 bases, with 11 bases left in between. This CDR3 region has 12 residues. Germline CDR1 SGHDT, CDR2 YYEEEE. The CDR3 reads CASSRGLAGYTF. CDR3 in DNA: TGTGCCAGCAGCCGGGGTTTGGCTGGCTACACCTTC.

The chain links TRBV6-5 to TRBJ2-6, with D possibly TRBD2 on 5 matching bases. Germline V gives CDR1 MNHEY, CDR2 SVGAGI. This CDR3 is built from 13 residues. Trimming pared 10 bases from V and 0 bases from J, leaving 7 bases between. CDR3 region: CATRGSGANVLTF. The DNA for the CDR3 is TGTGCCACCCGGGGCTCTGGGGCCAACGTCCTGACTTTC.

The chain links TRBV30 to TRBJ2-7; tentative D call: TRBD1 (6 bases). V gave up 3 bases and J gave up 7 bases, with 10 bases separating them. The CDR3 contains 11 residues. Germline V gene lookup returns CDR1 GTSNPN and CDR2 SVGIG (reference sequence). This CDR3 reads CAWRQGWEQYF. CDR3 sequence (DNA): TGTGCCTGGAGACAGGGATGGGAGCAGTACTTC.

The chain recombines TRBV9 with TRBJ2-1, with 14 positions matching TRBD2. Germline lookup yields CDR1 SGDLS and CDR2 YYNGEE. The V and J ends lost 4 bases and 0 bases, in that order; junction bases with no gene match: 6. The CDR3 has 18 amino acids. This CDR3 reads CASSSGTSGGTSYNEQFF. For the CDR3, the DNA is TGTGCCAGCAGCTCCGGGACTAGCGGGGGAACCTCCTACAATGAGCAGTTCTTC.

This chain connects TRBV7-6 to TRBJ2-1, with TRBD1 matching 11 bases. Germline V CDR1 and CDR2: SGHVS, FNYEAQ. V lost 0 bases, J lost 7 bases, and 5 bases stayed unmatched. This CDR3 comprises 16 residues. The CDR3 DNA reads TGTGCCAGCAGCTTAGCCGGACAGGGGGCATTGAATGAGCAGTTCTTC. Its protein is CASSLAGQGALNEQFF.

The chain employs TRBV23-1 and TRBJ1-5; 9 bases are shared with TRBD1. TRBV23-1 is an ORF, and what it does is uncertain. V trimming: 4 bases; J trimming: 2 bases; junction bases outside the gene matches: 9. The CDR3 length is 17 residues. For the CDR3, the DNA is TGCGCCAGCAGTCCTAGGGACAGGGCAGCGGGCAATCAGCCCCAGCATTTT. This codes for CASSPRDRAAGNQPQHF.

This chain joins TRBV9 and TRBJ2-5; 7 nucleotides agree with TRBD2. V lost 0 bases, J lost 5 bases, and 7 bases stayed unmatched. The CDR3 contains 15 residues. In germline, CDR1 is SGDLS, CDR2 YYNGEE. CDR3 DNA: TGTGCCAGCAGCGTAGGGTCATGGGAGGGGGAGACCCAGTACTTC. This codes for CASSVGSWEGETQYF.

The V gene is TRBV9, the J gene TRBJ1-2; 12 bases fit TRBD1. The CDR3 has 16 residues. The germline V gene has CDR1 SGDLS and CDR2 YYNGEE. Trimming took 0 bases from V and 4 from J; bases not matched to a gene: 4. The DNA for the CDR3 is TGTGCCAGCAGCGTAGGCGGGACAGGGGGCGGCTATGGCTACACCTTC. Translated, it gives CASSVGGTGGGYGYTF.

The genes are TRBV9 and TRBJ2-1; weak D call: TRBD1 (6 bases). The V end lost 8 bases, the J end lost 9 bases, and 12 bases lay between the germline ends. This CDR3 has 11 residues. Germline loops: CDR1 SGDLS, CDR2 YYNGEE. DNA for the CDR3: TGTGCCAGTTCACAGGGTGGTGAGCAGTTCTTC. This encodes CASSQGGEQFF.

The V call is TRBV6-6, the J call TRBJ1-5, with D unresolved. The CDR3 extends over 15 amino acids. Per germline, CDR1 MNHNY and CDR2 SVGAGI (reference sequence). Between the trimmed V and J ends, which lost 3 bases and 3 bases, there was a span of 12 bases. This CDR3 reads CASSYGLADNQPQHF. The CDR3 bases are TGTGCCAGCAGTTATGGTCTGGCAGACAATCAGCCCCAGCATTTT.

The chain has TRBV5-4 and TRBJ2-3; no clear D gene. The germline CDR1 and CDR2 sequences are SGHNT and YYREEE (reference sequence). V lost 8 bases and J 0 bases, leaving 16 bases between the germline ends. CDR3 length equals 15 residues. CDR3 protein: CASKSMGTSTDTQYF. In nucleotides, the CDR3 is TGTGCCAGTAAGTCCATGGGCACCAGCACAGATACGCAGTATTTT.

The chain has TRBV7-8 and TRBJ2-5, with 8 bases lining up with TRBD2. From germline, CDR1 is SGHVS and CDR2 FQNEAQ. This CDR3 comprises 18 residues. Germline trimming cut 4 bases from V and 2 bases from J; bases unmatched to any gene: 15. The CDR3 loop reads CASSSLPGLSGGQETQYF. The CDR3 coding sequence is TGTGCCAGCAGCTCACTACCCGGACTAAGCGGGGGACAAGAGACCCAGTACTTC.

The chain recombines TRBV7-3 with TRBJ2-7, with D unclear. The CDR3 loop spans 13 amino acids. Germline V gives CDR1 SGHTA, CDR2 FQGTGA. V gave up 5 bases and J gave up 7 bases, with 15 bases separating them. In nucleotides, the CDR3 is TGTGCCAGCAGCCCGCCAGGCTCTTGGGAGCAGTACTTC. It yields the protein CASSPPGSWEQYF.

CDR3 sequence: CASSYRQGGKWAEAFF. CDR3 coding DNA: TGTGCCAGCAGCTACCGACAGGGGGGGAAGTGGGCTGAAGCTTTCTTT. The J gene is TRBJ1-1, the V gene TRBV13; 9 positions match TRBD1. In germline, CDR1 is PRHDT, CDR2 FYEKMQ (reference sequence). With 4 bases clipped from V and 6 bases from J, the junction kept 12 bases outside the gene matches. The CDR3 runs to 16 residues. Full variable domain (remainder filled in from reference TRBV13 and TRBJ1-1): AAGVIQSPRHLIKEKRETATLKCYPIPRHDTVYWYQQGPGQDPQFLISFYEKMQSDKGSIPDRFSAQQFSDYHSELNMSSLELGDSALYFCASSYRQGGKWAEAFFGQGTRLTVV.

The J gene is TRBJ1-1, the V gene TRBV4-1, with no clear D. The V gene lost 4 bases and the J gene lost 2 bases, with 5 bases spanning the gap. Germline lookup yields CDR1 MGHRA and CDR2 YSYEKL. The CDR3 contains 12 residues. CDR3 sequence (DNA): TGCGCCAGCAGCCCGGGAAACACTGAAGCTTTCTTT. Encoded protein: CASSPGNTEAFF.

The V call is TRBV5-6, the J call TRBJ1-5; possibly TRBD1 for D (5 bases). Germline V gene lookup returns CDR1 SGHDT and CDR2 YYEEEE. There are 14 residues in the CDR3. V was clipped by 3 bases and J by 7 bases, with 14 bases between them. CDR3 loop: CASSSQGGGQPQHF. The DNA for the CDR3 is TGTGCCAGCAGCTCCCAGGGAGGAGGCCAGCCCCAGCATTTT.

This clone is a singleton in its sample. The V gene is TRBV4-3, the J gene TRBJ2-7; D remains ambiguous. V shed 0 bases and J shed 4 bases, with 10 bases lying between them. Germline lookup yields CDR1 LGHNA and CDR2 YSLEER. CDR3 length: 14 residues. CDR3: CASSQDLTHYEQYF. The CDR3 coding sequence is TGCGCCAGCAGCCAAGATTTGACTCATTACGAGCAGTACTTC.

The chain carries TRBV4-1 and TRBJ2-7; D is unclear. V lost 1 base and J 3 bases, leaving 7 bases between the germline ends. The CDR3 is 13 residues long. Germline CDR1 reads MGHRA; CDR2 reads YSYEKL. The chain's CDR3 is CASSQGGSYEQYF. The CDR3 DNA follows: TGCGCCAGCAGCCAAGGAGGCAGCTACGAGCAGTACTTC.

This chain links TRBV7-2 with TRBJ1-6; 8 bases are a match to TRBD1. V was pared by 1 base and J by 9 bases, with 8 bases of the junction left unmatched. This CDR3 region has 16 residues. The germline gives CDR1 SGHTA, CDR2 FQGNSA. For the CDR3, the DNA is TGTGCCAGCAGCTTAGGCCGGGACAGGACCTCTTCACCCCTCCACTTT. As protein: CASSLGRDRTSSPLHF.

The chain employs TRBV11-2 and TRBJ2-5; D is perhaps TRBD1 (6 bases). This CDR3 spans 12 amino acids. V dropped 4 bases and J dropped 4 bases, with 7 bases sitting between them. Germline V gives CDR1 SGHAT, CDR2 FQNNGV. CDR3 sequence reads: CASSSRGETQYF. CDR3 nucleotides: TGTGCCAGCAGCTCCAGGGGAGAGACCCAGTACTTC.